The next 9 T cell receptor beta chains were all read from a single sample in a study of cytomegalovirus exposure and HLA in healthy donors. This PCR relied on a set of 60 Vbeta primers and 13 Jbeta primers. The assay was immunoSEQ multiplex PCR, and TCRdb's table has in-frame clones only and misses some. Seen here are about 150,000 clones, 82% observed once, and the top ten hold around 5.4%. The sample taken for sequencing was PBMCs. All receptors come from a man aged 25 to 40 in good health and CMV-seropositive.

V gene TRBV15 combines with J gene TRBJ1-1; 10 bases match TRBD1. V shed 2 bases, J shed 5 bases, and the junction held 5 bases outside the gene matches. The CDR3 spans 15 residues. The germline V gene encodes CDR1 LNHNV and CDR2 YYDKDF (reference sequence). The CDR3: CATSRRTGGNTEAFF. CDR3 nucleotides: TGTGCCACCAGCAGACGGACAGGGGGGAATACTGAAGCTTTCTTT.

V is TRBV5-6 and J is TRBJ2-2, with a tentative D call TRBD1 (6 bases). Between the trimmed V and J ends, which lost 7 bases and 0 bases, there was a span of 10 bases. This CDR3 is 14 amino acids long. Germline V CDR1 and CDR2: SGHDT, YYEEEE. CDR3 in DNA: TGTGCCAGCGGCGGACAGCCGAACACCGGGGAGCTGTTTTTT. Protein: CASGGQPNTGELFF.

The CDR3 nucleotides are TGTGCCAGCCCTTCAGGAGGCATTCAGTACTTC. It codes for CASPSGGIQYF. The gene calls are TRBV6-1 and TRBJ2-4; tentative D call: TRBD2 (5 bases). Germline values: CDR1 MNHNS, CDR2 SASEGT. With 8 bases removed from V and 9 bases from J, the gap between germline ends came to 11 bases. CDR3 length: 11 residues.

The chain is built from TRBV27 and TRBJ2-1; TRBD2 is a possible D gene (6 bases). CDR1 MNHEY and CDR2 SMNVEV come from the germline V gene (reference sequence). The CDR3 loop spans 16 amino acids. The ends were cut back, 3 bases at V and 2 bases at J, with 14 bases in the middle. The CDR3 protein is CASSFFPDYAYNEQFF. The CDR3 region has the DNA TGTGCCAGCAGTTTCTTCCCGGACTATGCCTACAATGAGCAGTTCTTC.

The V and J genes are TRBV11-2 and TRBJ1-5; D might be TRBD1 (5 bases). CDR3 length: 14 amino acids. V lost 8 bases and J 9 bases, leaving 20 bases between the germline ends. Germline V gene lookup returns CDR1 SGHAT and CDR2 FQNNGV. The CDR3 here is CASARAPDGGPQHF. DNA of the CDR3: TGTGCCAGCGCCCGAGCCCCCGACGGGGGGCCCCAGCATTTT.

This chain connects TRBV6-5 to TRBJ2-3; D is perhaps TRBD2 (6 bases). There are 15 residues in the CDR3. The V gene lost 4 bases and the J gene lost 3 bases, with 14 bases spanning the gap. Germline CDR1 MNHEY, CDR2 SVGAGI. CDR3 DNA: TGTGCCAGCAGTTCACTAGCAGGGATTACAGATACGCAGTATTTT. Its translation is CASSSLAGITDTQYF.

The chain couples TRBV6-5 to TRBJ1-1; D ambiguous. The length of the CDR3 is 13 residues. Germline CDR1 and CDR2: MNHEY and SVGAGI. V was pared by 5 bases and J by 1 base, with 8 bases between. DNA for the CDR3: TGTGCCAGCAGTGAAGCGGAGAACACTGAAGCTTTCTTT. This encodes CASSEAENTEAFF.

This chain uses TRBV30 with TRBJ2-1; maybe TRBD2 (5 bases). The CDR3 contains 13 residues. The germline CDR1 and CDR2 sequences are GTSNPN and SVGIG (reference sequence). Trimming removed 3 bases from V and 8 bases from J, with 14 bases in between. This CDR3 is CAWRPAGLDEQFF. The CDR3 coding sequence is TGTGCCTGGAGACCGGCGGGTCTGGATGAGCAGTTCTTC.

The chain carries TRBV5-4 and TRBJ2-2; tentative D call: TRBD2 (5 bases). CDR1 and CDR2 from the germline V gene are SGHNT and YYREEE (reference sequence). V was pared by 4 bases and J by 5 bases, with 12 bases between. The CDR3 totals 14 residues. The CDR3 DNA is TGTGCCAGCAGCCCGGGGATATCGACCGGGGAGCTGTTTTTT. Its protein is CASSPGISTGELFF.